This TCR beta chain was found in a study of cytomegalovirus exposure and HLA in healthy donors. This clone has more than one count but fewer than ten. This CDR3 comprises 14 residues. In germline, CDR1 is SGDLS, CDR2 YYNGEE. V shed 0 bases and J shed 5 bases, with 11 bases lying between them. 13 Jbeta primers and 60 Vbeta primers were used for the PCR. Profiled with immunoSEQ multiplex PCR; TCRdb holds only in-frame clones, not every one. Here the sample spans about 100,000 clones, approximately 75% being singletons. This clonotype was obtained from a female donor in good health and CMV-seropositive. The chain uses TRBV9 and TRBJ1-1; tentative D call: TRBD1 (5 bases). Sequenced input: PBMCs. CDR3: CASSVAGGRTEAFF. CDR3 in DNA: TGTGCCAGCAGCGTAGCGGGGGGAAGGACTGAAGCTTTCTTT.